What follows are 28 T cell receptor beta chains derived from one specimen sequenced in a study of shared clonotypes between healthy human individuals. Using immunoSEQ multiplex PCR, the repertoire was profiled, and TCRdb retains in-frame clones only, with some absent. The data show approximately 650,000 clones, roughly 95% seen once. CD45RO-negative CD8 cells positively selected for CCR7 made up the naive population, which excluded terminally differentiated effector memory CD45RA+ cells. Sequenced input: naive CD8+ T cells sorted from blood. Every receptor here comes from a woman aged 25 to 39 in good health.

V usage is TRBV19 and J usage is TRBJ2-3; TRBD2 might be the D (7 bases). V was cut by 7 bases and J by 6 bases, with 23 bases left in between. This CDR3 spans 16 amino acids. Germline V gives CDR1 LNHDA, CDR2 SQIVND (reference sequence). The CDR3 coding sequence is TGTGCCAGTACAAGCGGGACAAACTACCTGGGGGATACGCAGTATTTT. The encoded protein is CASTSGTNYLGDTQYF.

The V gene is TRBV4-1, the J gene TRBJ2-7, with 8 nucleotides matching TRBD2. Germline trimming cut 1 base from V and 1 base from J; bases unmatched to any gene: 12. Germline CDR1 MGHRA, CDR2 YSYEKL. The CDR3 covers 18 residues. The CDR3 DNA reads TGCGCCAGCAGCCAAGGGTCCAGTGTCCCTAGCGGGTCCTACGAGCAGTACTTC. Its translation: CASSQGSSVPSGSYEQYF.

This clone was observed once. The chain combines TRBV27 with TRBJ2-4; 12 nucleotides line up with TRBD1. CDR3 size: 15 residues. Germline V gene sequence: CDR1 MNHEY, CDR2 SMNVEV (reference sequence). V was pared by 5 bases and J by 8 bases, with 7 bases of the junction left unmatched. The CDR3 reads CASSHGTGGLYIQYF. The CDR3 DNA reads TGTGCCAGCAGTCATGGGACAGGGGGCTTGTACATTCAGTACTTC.

The gene calls are TRBV28 and TRBJ2-6; maybe TRBD1 (5 bases). This CDR3 is 16 amino acids long. Looked up from germline, CDR1 is MDHEN and CDR2 is SYDVKM. Trimming pared 6 bases from V and 0 bases from J, leaving 12 bases between. The CDR3 region has the DNA TGTGCCAGCAGGGATCGTGACAGCTCTGGGGCCAACGTCCTGACTTTC. Its protein is CASRDRDSSGANVLTF. Supplemented by reference TRBV28 and TRBJ2-6, the full variable domain reads DVKVTQSSRYLVKRTGEKVFLECVQDMDHENMFWYRQDPGLGLRLIYFSYDVKMKEKGDIPEGYSVSREKKERFSLILESASTNQTSMYLCASRDRDSSGANVLTFGAGSRLTVL.

The chain joins TRBV7-6 to TRBJ2-7; D possibly matches TRBD1 or TRBD2 (6 bases each). The CDR3 runs 20 residues. V lost 0 bases and J lost 0, with 24 bases in between. Germline V gene lookup returns CDR1 SGHVS and CDR2 FNYEAQ. The CDR3 DNA is TGTGCCAGCAGCTTAGCGGGGGGCCCCAGTGCAACTGCCCGCTCCTACGAGCAGTACTTC. Encoded protein: CASSLAGGPSATARSYEQYF.

The V gene is TRBV27, the J gene TRBJ2-3, with no clear D. Germline V gene lookup returns CDR1 MNHEY and CDR2 SMNVEV (reference sequence). With 4 bases removed from V and 6 bases from J, the gap between germline ends came to 8 bases. The CDR3 is 12 residues long. CDR3 sequence reads: CASSWSGDTQYF. The DNA for the CDR3 is TGTGCCAGCAGTTGGAGTGGGGATACGCAGTATTTT.

The chain uses TRBV21-1 and TRBJ1-2; the table gives TRBD1 as D, unverified against the DNA. TRBV21-1 corresponds to a pseudogene. This CDR3 is built from 15 residues. CDR3 DNA: TGTGCCAGCAGCGTACGGACAGGTAGAAACTATGGCTACACCTTC. Translating it yields CASSVRTGRNYGYTF.

The chain recombines TRBV19 with TRBJ2-1; TRBD2 agrees at 12 bases. The CDR3 is 18 residues long. The germline CDR1 and CDR2 sequences are LNHDA and SQIVND (reference sequence). The trim removed 8 bases at V and 2 bases at J, leaving 13 bases unmatched. In DNA form, the CDR3 reads TGTGCCAGTTCCCCGGGACTAGCGGGCCTCGGGGCCTACAATGAGCAGTTCTTC. Translated: CASSPGLAGLGAYNEQFF.

The chain carries TRBV7-3 and TRBJ1-3; D not certain. Germline CDR1 is SGHTA and CDR2 is FQGTGA. V was shortened by 5 bases and J by 4 bases, with 12 bases between the two germline ends. The CDR3 is made up of 14 amino acids. In DNA, the CDR3 is TGTGCCAGCAGCCGAACCGGCGGGGGAAACACCATATATTTT. This translates into CASSRTGGGNTIYF.

The DNA for the CDR3 is TGCGCCAGCAGTGAGTCCCGGACCGATCAGCCCCAGCATTTT. This codes for CASSESRTDQPQHF. This chain joins TRBV10-1 and TRBJ1-5; D is undetermined. Germline assignment: CDR1 WNHNN and CDR2 SYGVQD (reference sequence). The V end was cut by 0 bases, the J end by 5 bases, with 8 bases between. The CDR3 extends over 14 amino acids.

The rearrangement links TRBV29-1 to TRBJ1-2; D is unresolved. Trimming cost V 6 bases and J 0 bases, with 14 bases left between them. CDR3 length: 14 residues. Germline CDR1 SQVTM, CDR2 ANQGSEA. CDR3 DNA sequence: TGCAGCGTGACCCCAGACTTAACTAACTATGGCTACACCTTC. Protein: CSVTPDLTNYGYTF.

The V call is TRBV28, the J call TRBJ2-7; no firm D call. Trimming shortened V by 5 bases and J by 4 bases, and 24 bases separated the two germline ends. Germline V gene lookup returns CDR1 MDHEN and CDR2 SYDVKM. The CDR3 extends over 17 amino acids. For the CDR3, the DNA is TGTGCCAGCAGTAGACTTACATCGGTAACCATCCCTTACGAGCAGTACTTC. Its translation: CASSRLTSVTIPYEQYF.

The chain has TRBV7-9 and TRBJ2-7; tentatively, D is TRBD2 (5 bases). V lost 7 bases and J 3 bases, leaving 16 bases between the germline ends. Per the germline V gene, CDR1 is SEHNR and CDR2 is FQNEAQ (reference sequence). The CDR3 is 14 residues long. The CDR3, as DNA: TGTGCCAGCACCCTTTCTCCGGGGTTCTACGAGCAGTACTTC. The encoded protein is CASTLSPGFYEQYF.

CDR3 bases: TGCAGTGCTAGGCTAGCGGGGGTCCAGTACTTC. Translated, it gives CSARLAGVQYF. This chain joins TRBV20-1 and TRBJ2-5; 10 nucleotides line up with TRBD2. V was clipped by 3 bases and J by 10 bases; unmatched bases: 2. CDR1 is DFQATT, CDR2 SNEGSKA, per germline (reference sequence). The CDR3 consists of 11 residues.

This chain uses TRBV10-2 with TRBJ1-2; unclear D gene. CDR3 length equals 11 residues. Between the trimmed V and J ends, which lost 3 bases and 8 bases, there was a span of 7 bases. CDR1 WSHSY and CDR2 SAAADI come from the germline V gene. The chain's CDR3 is CASSDREGYTF. The CDR3 DNA sequence: TGCGCCAGCAGTGATAGGGAAGGCTACACCTTC.

CDR3 in DNA: TGTGCCAGCAGTGAAGCTAGGTTGGGCGCCGGGGAGCTGTTTTTT. This gives the protein CASSEARLGAGELFF. This sequence joins TRBV6-1 and TRBJ2-2; no firm D call. V lost 0 bases, J lost 6 bases, and 11 bases lay in between. Per the germline V gene, CDR1 is MNHNS and CDR2 is SASEGT. The CDR3 loop spans 15 amino acids.

The chain links TRBV28 to TRBJ2-5, with TRBD1 as a possible D gene (8 bases). CDR1 is MDHEN, CDR2 SYDVKM, per germline. The CDR3 is 14 amino acids. Trimming cost V 8 bases and J 4 bases, with 17 bases left between them. CDR3 region: CASEQGEGVETQYF. The CDR3 DNA reads as TGTGCCAGCGAACAGGGGGAGGGAGTAGAGACCCAGTACTTC.

The chain joins TRBV15 to TRBJ2-1, with D hard to call. CDR1 is LNHNV and CDR2 is YYDKDF in the germline V gene (reference sequence). The CDR3 is made up of 11 amino acids. Trimming cost V 1 base and J 6 bases, with 1 base left between them. CDR3 region: CATSRGNEQFF. DNA of the CDR3: TGTGCCACCAGCAGAGGCAATGAGCAGTTCTTC.

The chain couples TRBV7-9 to TRBJ2-1; TRBD2 agrees at 8 bases. Per the germline V gene, CDR1 is SEHNR and CDR2 is FQNEAQ (reference sequence). There are 15 residues in the CDR3. The ends lost 6 bases at V and 3 bases at J; junction bases unmatched: 7. The CDR3 nucleotides read TGTGCCAGCAGTGCTACTAGCGGAATCTACAATGAGCAGTTCTTC. This sequence encodes CASSATSGIYNEQFF.

The V call is TRBV29-1, the J call TRBJ2-1, with 9 bases aligning to TRBD1. The length of the CDR3 is 15 residues. Germline assignment: CDR1 SQVTM and CDR2 ANQGSEA. Here the CDR3 DNA reads TGCGCAGGACAGGGGTTGGAGGCTAGCTGGAATGAGCAGTTCTTC. Translated, it gives CAGQGLEASWNEQFF.

This clone was seen once. The chain combines TRBV19 with TRBJ2-7; TRBD1 aligns across 7 bases. Germline V CDR1 and CDR2: LNHDA, SQIVND (reference sequence). The CDR3 has 13 residues. V was clipped by 3 bases and J by 5 bases; unmatched bases: 4. CDR3: CASSIGRGHEQYF. The CDR3 coding sequence is TGTGCCAGTAGTATTGGTAGGGGGCACGAGCAGTACTTC. Full variable domain (missing parts from reference TRBV19 and TRBJ2-7): DGGITQSPKYLFRKEGQNVTLSCEQNLNHDAMYWYRQDPGQGLRLIYYSQIVNDFQKGDIAEGYSVSREKKESFPLTVTSAQKNPTAFYLCASSIGRGHEQYFGPGTRLTVT.

This chain connects TRBV5-4 to TRBJ2-7; the D gene could be TRBD1 or TRBD2 (5 bases each). Germline V CDR1 and CDR2: SGHNT, YYREEE (reference sequence). This CDR3 comprises 13 residues. V lost 3 bases and J 2 bases, leaving 9 bases between the germline ends. The DNA for the CDR3 is TGTGCCAGCAGCTGGGGGACGACCTACGAGCAGTACTTC. It codes for CASSWGTTYEQYF. Using reference TRBV5-4 and TRBJ2-7 for the parts outside the CDR3, the full variable domain is ETGVTQSPTHLIKTRGQQVTLRCSSQSGHNTVSWYQQALGQGPQFIFQYYREEENGRGNFPPRFSGLQFPNYSSELNVNALELDDSALYLCASSWGTTYEQYFGPGTRLTVT.

This chain connects TRBV9 to TRBJ1-5; the match to TRBD1 covers 7 bases. Looked up from germline, CDR1 is SGDLS and CDR2 is YYNGEE. J lost 2 bases, V lost 7 bases, and 0 bases had no gene match. This CDR3 region has 12 residues. The CDR3 DNA reads as TGTGCCAGCGGACAGGGCAATCAGCCCCAGCATTTT. Its protein product is CASGQGNQPQHF.

There are a few counts of this clone. J is TRBJ1-2 and V is TRBV30; D is undetermined. The CDR3 runs to 12 residues. Trimming removed 5 bases at V and 3 bases at J, with 10 bases between. Germline V gives CDR1 GTSNPN, CDR2 SVGIG (reference sequence). CDR3 sequence reads: CAWSHDYYGYTF. In DNA form, the CDR3 reads TGTGCCTGGTCGCACGACTACTATGGCTACACCTTC.

The rearrangement joins TRBV4-1 to TRBJ1-1, with D hard to call. The germline V gene has CDR1 MGHRA and CDR2 YSYEKL. V lost 3 bases and J 0 bases, leaving 5 bases between the germline ends. This CDR3 is 13 amino acids long. Here the CDR3 reads CASSQSLNTEAFF. As DNA, the CDR3 is TGCGCCAGCAGCCAGAGCTTGAACACTGAAGCTTTCTTT.

The chain carries TRBV28 and TRBJ2-7; 10 bases align to TRBD2. The germline CDR1 and CDR2 sequences are MDHEN and SYDVKM. V was clipped by 2 bases and J by 3 bases; unmatched bases: 10. The CDR3 loop spans 17 amino acids. The CDR3: CASSLRSSGRLDYEQYF. CDR3 DNA sequence: TGTGCCAGCAGTTTAAGATCTAGCGGGAGATTGGACTACGAGCAGTACTTC.

The chain couples TRBV6-6 to TRBJ2-7; no firm D call. Trimming cost V 5 bases and J 7 bases, with 12 bases left between them. This CDR3 comprises 12 residues. Germline CDR1 MNHNY, CDR2 SVGAGI (reference sequence). The CDR3 here is CASSHAQREQYF. CDR3 coding DNA: TGTGCCAGCAGTCACGCTCAAAGGGAGCAGTACTTC.

The chain has TRBV19 and TRBJ2-1, with 8 bases matching TRBD1. CDR1 is LNHDA, CDR2 SQIVND, per germline (reference sequence). Trimming took 0 bases from V and 4 from J; bases not matched to a gene: 8. The CDR3 has 17 amino acids. In DNA form, the CDR3 reads TGTGCCAGTAGTATAGATTCAGGGGGCAGAGATTACAATGAGCAGTTCTTC. It is translated as CASSIDSGGRDYNEQFF.